These 16 T cell receptor beta chains originate from one sample sequenced in a study of T cells in Graves' hyperthyroidism and ophthalmopathy. The CDR3 regions of TCR beta were amplified from RNA transcripts. A set of HTBI primers served as the primers for a first-round RT-PCR of the TCR CDR3. TCRdb reprocessed the multiplex PCR reads with MiXCR, giving one entry per CDR3 protein. The sample yields around 300,000 distinct CDR3 sequences, approximately 14% seen once. Material for sequencing was blood. Receptors originate from a woman aged 40 to 55 with Graves' hyperthyroidism.

The chain employs TRBV19 and TRBJ2-7, with D tentatively TRBD2 (7 bases). Trimming removed 5 bases from V and 2 bases from J, with 22 bases in between. This CDR3 has 17 amino acids. CDR1 and CDR2 (germline): LNHDA, SQIVND (reference sequence). CDR3 in DNA: TGTGCCAGTAGTGGGGCGAAAGGGGGAGGGTCCCCCTACGAGCAGTACTTC. Protein sequence: CASSGAKGGGSPYEQYF.

The rearrangement uses TRBV14 and TRBJ1-5; D remains unclear. CDR1 SGHDN and CDR2 FVKESK come from the germline V gene. Trimming removed 0 bases at V and 3 bases at J, with 12 bases between. The CDR3 totals 16 residues. The CDR3 region is CASSQEAQGPNQPQHF. Here the CDR3 DNA reads TGTGCCAGCAGCCAAGAGGCTCAAGGCCCCAATCAGCCCCAGCATTTT.

This clonotype has more than one count but fewer than ten. The rearrangement links TRBV20-1 to TRBJ2-4; D gene unclear. Trimming pared 6 bases from V and 0 bases from J, leaving 9 bases between. From germline, CDR1 is DFQATT and CDR2 SNEGSKA (reference sequence). The CDR3 runs 13 residues. The CDR3 loop reads CSAWDSAKNIQYF. In DNA, the CDR3 is TGCAGTGCGTGGGATTCAGCCAAAAACATTCAGTACTTC.

This clonotype was seen only a few times. V gene TRBV25-1 combines with J gene TRBJ2-2, with TRBD2 identical over 9 bases. The CDR3 runs 16 residues. The ends lost 3 bases at V and 7 bases at J; junction bases unmatched: 9. The germline gives CDR1 MGHDK, CDR2 SYGVNS. CDR3 region: CASSESSGRKIGELFF. Here the CDR3 DNA reads TGTGCCAGCAGTGAGAGTAGCGGGAGAAAAATCGGGGAGCTGTTTTTT. The whole variable domain, filled in from reference TRBV25-1 and TRBJ2-2, reads EADIYQTPRYLVIGTGKKITLECSQTMGHDKMYWYQQDPGMELHLIHYSYGVNSTEKGDLSSESTVSRIRTEHFPLTLESARPSHTSQYLCASSESSGRKIGELFFGEGSRLTVL.

This clonotype was detected many times. This chain uses TRBV2 with TRBJ1-1, with D possibly TRBD1 on 5 matching bases. Between the trimmed V and J ends, which lost 3 bases and 4 bases, there was a span of 9 bases. In germline, CDR1 is SNHLY, CDR2 FYNNEI. The CDR3 runs to 13 residues. The CDR3 nucleotides are TGTGCCAGCAGTGAGAGGAGGGGCACTGAAGCTTTCTTT. Translation gives CASSERRGTEAFF.

This clonotype was picked up a small number of times. The CDR3: CATSRDPTSGGLSTDTQYF. The CDR3 coding sequence is TGTGCCACCAGCAGAGATCCTACTAGCGGGGGACTTAGCACAGATACGCAGTATTTT. The gene calls are TRBV15 and TRBJ2-3, with 11 nucleotides matching TRBD2. With 0 bases clipped from V and 0 bases from J, the junction kept 8 bases outside the gene matches. The CDR3 has 19 amino acids. CDR1 and CDR2 (germline): LNHNV, YYDKDF (reference sequence).

Comments on this clonotype: At one end the junction does not follow the germline gene, possibly because of a read error. The V call is TRBV7-9, the J call TRBJ2-5; possible D gene TRBD1, 5 bases. CDR3 length: 15 amino acids. Germline V gene data show CDR1 as SEHNR and CDR2 as FQNEAQ (reference sequence). The CDR3: CAGSLVGSKGETQYF. The CDR3 DNA follows: TGTGCCGGCAGCTTAGTCGGCAGCAAGGGGGAGACCCAGTACTTC.

The chain carries TRBV20-1 and TRBJ2-7; 14 nucleotides match TRBD2. The CDR3 runs to 15 residues. Germline lookup yields CDR1 DFQATT and CDR2 SNEGSKA (reference sequence). V was clipped by 0 bases and J by 6 bases; unmatched bases: 4. The CDR3, as DNA: TGCAGTGCTAGAGATCGACTAGCGGGAGGGCCCGAGCAGTACTTC. This gives the protein CSARDRLAGGPEQYF.

This rearrangement joins TRBV24-1 to TRBJ2-7; 10 bases line up with TRBD1. The CDR3 covers 14 residues. Germline values: CDR1 KGHDR, CDR2 SFDVKD. V was pared by 3 bases and J by 9 bases, with 7 bases of the junction left unmatched. The CDR3 DNA sequence: TGTGCCACCAGTGATGCGGACAGGGGGTCACTGCAGTACTTC. Its protein product is CATSDADRGSLQYF.

This clonotype came up many times. The rearrangement joins TRBV28 to TRBJ2-7; 8 nucleotides agree with TRBD1. The CDR3 has 15 residues. The ends lost 3 bases at V and 7 bases at J; junction bases unmatched: 11. Germline V lookup: CDR1 MDHEN, CDR2 SYDVKM. The CDR3 protein is CASSLQGTGLLEQYF. CDR3 bases: TGTGCCAGCAGTTTGCAAGGGACAGGACTGTTGGAGCAGTACTTC. Based on the CDR3 plus reference TRBV28 and TRBJ2-7, the full variable domain is DVKVTQSSRYLVKRTGEKVFLECVQDMDHENMFWYRQDPGLGLRLIYFSYDVKMKEKGDIPEGYSVSREKKERFSLILESASTNQTSMYLCASSLQGTGLLEQYFGPGTRLTVT.

The table lists this clonotype with many counts. J is TRBJ2-2 and V is TRBV18; either TRBD1 or TRBD2 may fit D (5 bases each). Per the germline V gene, CDR1 is KGHSH and CDR2 is LQKENI. This CDR3 comprises 15 residues. V lost 4 bases to trimming and J lost 5 bases, with 14 bases between them. The chain's CDR3 is CASSHQAGTTGELFF. The CDR3 bases are TGTGCCAGCTCACATCAAGCTGGGACGACCGGGGAGCTGTTTTTT.

This clonotype was detected many times. This sequence joins TRBV24-1 and TRBJ1-5; TRBD1 agrees at 9 bases. V was pared by 4 bases and J by 1 base, with 4 bases of the junction left unmatched. CDR3 length: 16 amino acids. Germline assignment: CDR1 KGHDR and CDR2 SFDVKD. The CDR3, as DNA: TGTGCCACCAGTGACTCGACAGGGGGAAGCAATCAGCCCCAGCATTTT. Protein: CATSDSTGGSNQPQHF.

V usage is TRBV5-5 and J usage is TRBJ1-1; D call uncertain. Germline values: CDR1 SGHKS, CDR2 YYEKEE (reference sequence). The V and J ends lost 2 bases and 1 base respectively, with 9 bases between them. The CDR3 is made up of 14 amino acids. CDR3 coding DNA: TGTGCCAGCAGCTTCCTCAGAGGGAACACTGAAGCTTTCTTT. It is translated as CASSFLRGNTEAFF.

There are many counts of this clonotype. The CDR3 DNA reads as TGTGCCAGCAGTCTCAGCGTCACGTTCAACACTGAAGCTTTCTTT. Amino acids: CASSLSVTFNTEAFF. This rearrangement joins TRBV28 to TRBJ1-1; D gene ambiguous. The CDR3 extends over 15 amino acids. V dropped 5 bases and J dropped 2 bases, with 15 bases sitting between them. CDR1 and CDR2 from the germline V gene are MDHEN and SYDVKM.

This clonotype was seen a handful of times. The V and J genes are TRBV19 and TRBJ1-2, with a tentative D call TRBD1 (5 bases). The length of the CDR3 is 16 residues. Germline loops: CDR1 LNHDA, CDR2 SQIVND (reference sequence). Trimming pared 6 bases from V and 1 base from J, leaving 18 bases between. The CDR3 loop is CASSPPPRVLNYGYTF. The CDR3 bases are TGTGCCAGTAGCCCCCCCCCCAGGGTACTTAACTATGGCTACACCTTC.

This clonotype has at least ten counts. The chain has TRBV7-9 and TRBJ1-2; D not resolved. The CDR3 totals 14 residues. Trimming removed 5 bases at V and 0 bases at J, with 10 bases between. The germline gives CDR1 SEHNR, CDR2 FQNEAQ (reference sequence). DNA of the CDR3: TGTGCCAGCAGCGACCAGCGAACTAACTATGGCTACACCTTC. Its protein is CASSDQRTNYGYTF.